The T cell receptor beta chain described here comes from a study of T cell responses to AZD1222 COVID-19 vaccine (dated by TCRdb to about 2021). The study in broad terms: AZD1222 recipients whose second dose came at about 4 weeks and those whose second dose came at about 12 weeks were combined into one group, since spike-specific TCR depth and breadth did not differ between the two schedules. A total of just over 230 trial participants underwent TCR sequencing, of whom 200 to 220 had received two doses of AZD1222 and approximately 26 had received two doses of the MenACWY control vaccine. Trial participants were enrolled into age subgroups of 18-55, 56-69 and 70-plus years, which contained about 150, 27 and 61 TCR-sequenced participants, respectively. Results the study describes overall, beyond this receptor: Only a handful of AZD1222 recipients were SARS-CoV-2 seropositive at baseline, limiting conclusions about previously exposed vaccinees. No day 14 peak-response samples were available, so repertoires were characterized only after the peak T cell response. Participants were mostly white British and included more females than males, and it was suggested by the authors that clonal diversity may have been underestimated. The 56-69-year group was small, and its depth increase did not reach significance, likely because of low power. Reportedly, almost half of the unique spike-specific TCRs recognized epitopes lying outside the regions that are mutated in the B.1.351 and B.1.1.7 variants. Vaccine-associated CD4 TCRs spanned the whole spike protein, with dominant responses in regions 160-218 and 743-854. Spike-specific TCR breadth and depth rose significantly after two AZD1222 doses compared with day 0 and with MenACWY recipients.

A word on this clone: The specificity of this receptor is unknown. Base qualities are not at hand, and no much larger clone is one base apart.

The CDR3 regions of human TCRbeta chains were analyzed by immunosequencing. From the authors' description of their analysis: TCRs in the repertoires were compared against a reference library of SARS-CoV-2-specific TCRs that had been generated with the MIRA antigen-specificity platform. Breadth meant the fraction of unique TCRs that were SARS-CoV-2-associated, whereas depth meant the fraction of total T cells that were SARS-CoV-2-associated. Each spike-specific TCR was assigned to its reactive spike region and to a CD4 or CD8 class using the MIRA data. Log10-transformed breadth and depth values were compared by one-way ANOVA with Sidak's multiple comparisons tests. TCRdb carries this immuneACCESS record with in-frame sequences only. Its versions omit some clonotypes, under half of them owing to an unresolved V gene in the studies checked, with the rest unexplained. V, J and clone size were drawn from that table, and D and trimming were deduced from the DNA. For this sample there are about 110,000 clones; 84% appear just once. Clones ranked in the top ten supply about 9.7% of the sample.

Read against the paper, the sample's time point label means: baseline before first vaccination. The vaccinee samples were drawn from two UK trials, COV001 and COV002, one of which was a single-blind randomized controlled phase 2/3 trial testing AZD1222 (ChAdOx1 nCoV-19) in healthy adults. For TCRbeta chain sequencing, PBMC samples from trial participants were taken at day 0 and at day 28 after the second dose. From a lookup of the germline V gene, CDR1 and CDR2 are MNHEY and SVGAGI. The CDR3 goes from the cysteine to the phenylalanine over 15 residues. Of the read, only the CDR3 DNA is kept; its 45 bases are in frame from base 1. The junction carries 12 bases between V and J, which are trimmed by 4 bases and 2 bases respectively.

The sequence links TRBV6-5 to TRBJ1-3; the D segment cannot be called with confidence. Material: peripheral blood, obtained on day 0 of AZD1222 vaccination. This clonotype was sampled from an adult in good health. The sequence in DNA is TGTGCCAGCAGTTGGCAAAGGGAGACTGGAAACACCATATATTTT. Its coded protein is CASSWQRETGNTIYF.